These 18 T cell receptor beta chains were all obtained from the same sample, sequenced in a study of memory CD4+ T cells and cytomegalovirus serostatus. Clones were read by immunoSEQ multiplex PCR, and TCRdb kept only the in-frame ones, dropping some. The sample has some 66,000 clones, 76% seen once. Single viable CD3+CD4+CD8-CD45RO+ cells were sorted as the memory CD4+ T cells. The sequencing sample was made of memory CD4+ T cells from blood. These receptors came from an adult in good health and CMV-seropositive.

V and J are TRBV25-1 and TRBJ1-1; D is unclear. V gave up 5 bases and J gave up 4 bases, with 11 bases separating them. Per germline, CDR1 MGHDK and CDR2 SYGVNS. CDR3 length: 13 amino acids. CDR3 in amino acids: CASSYVAATEAFF. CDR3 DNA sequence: TGTGCCAGCAGTTATGTGGCTGCCACTGAAGCTTTCTTT. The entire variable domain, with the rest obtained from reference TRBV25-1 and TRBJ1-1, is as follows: EADIYQTPRYLVIGTGKKITLECSQTMGHDKMYWYQQDPGMELHLIHYSYGVNSTEKGDLSSESTVSRIRTEHFPLTLESARPSHTSQYLCASSYVAATEAFFGQGTRLTVV.

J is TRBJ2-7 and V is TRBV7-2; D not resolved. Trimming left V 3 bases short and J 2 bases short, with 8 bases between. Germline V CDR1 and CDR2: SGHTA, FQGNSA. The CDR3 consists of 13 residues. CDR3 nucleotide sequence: TGTGCCAGCAGCTTCGCGAGAGCCTACGAGCAGTACTTC. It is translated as CASSFARAYEQYF.

The DNA for the CDR3 is TGTGCCAGCAGTCTCTGGAGTGAAAAACTGTTTTTT. Translation: CASSLWSEKLFF. The chain uses TRBV2 and TRBJ1-4; D uncertain. The CDR3 runs to 12 residues. CDR1 and CDR2 (germline): SNHLY, FYNNEI. With 5 bases removed from V and 7 bases from J, the gap between germline ends came to 8 bases.

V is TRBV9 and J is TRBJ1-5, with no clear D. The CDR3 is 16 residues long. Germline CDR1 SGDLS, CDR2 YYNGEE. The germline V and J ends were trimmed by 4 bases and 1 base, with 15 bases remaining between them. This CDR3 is CASSLGGPSSNQPQHF. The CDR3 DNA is TGTGCCAGCAGCCTCGGCGGTCCCTCCAGCAATCAGCCCCAGCATTTT.

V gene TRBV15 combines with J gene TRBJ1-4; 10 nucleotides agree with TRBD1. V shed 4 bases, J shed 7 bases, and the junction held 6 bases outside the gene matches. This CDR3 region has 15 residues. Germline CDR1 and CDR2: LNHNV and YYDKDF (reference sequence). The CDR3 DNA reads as TGTGCCACCAGCAACCGACAGGGGGCAGGTGAAAAACTGTTTTTT. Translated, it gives CATSNRQGAGEKLFF.

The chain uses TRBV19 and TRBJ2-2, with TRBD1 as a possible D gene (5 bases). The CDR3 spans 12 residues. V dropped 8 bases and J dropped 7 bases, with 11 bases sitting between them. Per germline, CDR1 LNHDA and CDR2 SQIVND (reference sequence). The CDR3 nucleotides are TGTGCCAGTTTGAAGGGGAACGGGGAGCTGTTTTTT. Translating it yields CASLKGNGELFF.

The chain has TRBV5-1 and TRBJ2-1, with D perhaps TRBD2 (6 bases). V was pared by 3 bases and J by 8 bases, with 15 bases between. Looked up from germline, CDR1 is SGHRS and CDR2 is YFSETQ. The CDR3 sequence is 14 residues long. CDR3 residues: CASSSGGIGHEQFF. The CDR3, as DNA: TGCGCCAGCAGCTCGGGCGGGATTGGGCATGAGCAGTTCTTC.

The CDR3 DNA follows: TGTGCCAGCAGCTCCGTGACAGGGACAGAGACCCAGTACTTC. It codes for CASSSVTGTETQYF. This chain connects TRBV5-6 to TRBJ2-5; 7 bases align to TRBD1. This CDR3 has 14 amino acids. CDR1 is SGHDT, CDR2 YYEEEE, per germline. The V gene end was trimmed by 3 bases and the J gene end by 4 bases; junction bases not matched to a gene: 6. The full variable domain, in which reference TRBV5-6 and TRBJ2-5 provide the parts outside the CDR3, is DAGVTQSPTHLIKTRGQQVTLRCSPKSGHDTVSWYQQALGQGPQFIFQYYEEEERQRGNFPDRFSGHQFPNYSSELNVNALLLGDSALYLCASSSVTGTETQYFGPGTRLLVL.

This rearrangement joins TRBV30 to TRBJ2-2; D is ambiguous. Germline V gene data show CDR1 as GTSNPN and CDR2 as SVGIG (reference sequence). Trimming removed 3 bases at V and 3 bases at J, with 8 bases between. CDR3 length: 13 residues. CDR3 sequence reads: CAWRWAYTGELFF. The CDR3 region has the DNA TGTGCCTGGAGATGGGCTTACACCGGGGAGCTGTTTTTT. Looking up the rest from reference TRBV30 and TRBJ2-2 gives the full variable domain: SQTIHQWPATLVQPVGSPLSLECTVEGTSNPNLYWYRQAAGRGLQLLFYSVGIGQISSEVPQNLSASRPQDRQFILSSKKLLLSDSGFYLCAWRWAYTGELFFGEGSRLTVL.

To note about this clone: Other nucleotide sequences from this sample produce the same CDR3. This chain's CDR3 is CSVGTGIYEQYF. CDR3 bases: TGCAGCGTCGGGACAGGAATCTACGAGCAGTACTTC. V usage is TRBV29-1 and J usage is TRBJ2-7, with 8 positions matching TRBD1. The CDR3 loop spans 12 amino acids. Looked up from germline, CDR1 is SQVTM and CDR2 is ANQGSEA. Trimming cost V 6 bases and J 3 bases; bases outside gene matches: 4.

The CDR3 loop reads CASGREGRNEQFF. As DNA, the CDR3 is TGTGCCAGCGGCCGGGAGGGCCGCAATGAGCAGTTCTTC. The chain is built from TRBV11-3 and TRBJ2-1; 8 nucleotides line up with TRBD2. The J segment lost 6 bases and the V segment lost 8 bases, leaving 6 bases of the junction unmatched. CDR1 is SGHNT and CDR2 is YENEEA in the germline V gene. The CDR3 spans 13 residues.

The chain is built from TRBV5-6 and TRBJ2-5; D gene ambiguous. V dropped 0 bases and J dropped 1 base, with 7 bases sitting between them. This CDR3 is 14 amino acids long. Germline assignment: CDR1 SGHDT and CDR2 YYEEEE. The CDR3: CASSLAPPQETQYF. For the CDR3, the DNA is TGTGCCAGCAGCTTGGCACCCCCCCAAGAGACCCAGTACTTC.

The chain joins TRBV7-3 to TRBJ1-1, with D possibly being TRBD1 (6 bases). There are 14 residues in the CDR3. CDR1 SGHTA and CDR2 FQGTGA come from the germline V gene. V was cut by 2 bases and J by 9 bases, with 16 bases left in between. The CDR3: CASSLSGTNRKAFF. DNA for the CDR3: TGTGCCAGCAGCTTATCTGGGACAAATCGGAAAGCTTTCTTT. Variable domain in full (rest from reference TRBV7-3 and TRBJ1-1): GAGVSQTPSNKVTEKGKYVELRCDPISGHTALYWYRQSLGQGPEFLIYFQGTGAADDSGLPNDRFFAVRPEGSVSTLKIQRTERGDSAVYLCASSLSGTNRKAFFGQGTRLTVV.

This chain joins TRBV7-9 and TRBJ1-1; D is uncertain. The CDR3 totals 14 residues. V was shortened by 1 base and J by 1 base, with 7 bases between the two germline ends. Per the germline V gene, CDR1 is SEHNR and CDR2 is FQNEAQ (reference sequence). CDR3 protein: CASSLEMGNTEAFF. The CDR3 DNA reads TGTGCCAGCAGCTTAGAGATGGGGAACACTGAAGCTTTCTTT.

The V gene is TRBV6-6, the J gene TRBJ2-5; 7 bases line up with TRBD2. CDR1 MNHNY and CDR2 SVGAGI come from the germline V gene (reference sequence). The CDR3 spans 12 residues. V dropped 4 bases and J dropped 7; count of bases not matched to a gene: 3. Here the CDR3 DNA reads TGTGCCAGCAGTTTCGGGGAGGGGACCCAGTACTTC. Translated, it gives CASSFGEGTQYF.

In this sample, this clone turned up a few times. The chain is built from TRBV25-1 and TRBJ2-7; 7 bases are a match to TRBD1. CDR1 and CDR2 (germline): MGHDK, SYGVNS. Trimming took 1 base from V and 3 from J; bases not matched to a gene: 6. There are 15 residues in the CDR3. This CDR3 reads CASSESRTGDYEQYF. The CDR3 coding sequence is TGTGCCAGCAGTGAATCGAGGACAGGCGACTACGAGCAGTACTTC.

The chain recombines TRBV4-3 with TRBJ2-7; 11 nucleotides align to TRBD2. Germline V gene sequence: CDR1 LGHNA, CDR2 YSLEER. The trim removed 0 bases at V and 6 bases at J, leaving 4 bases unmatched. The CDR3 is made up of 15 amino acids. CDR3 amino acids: CASSQEYLAGGEQYF. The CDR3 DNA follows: TGCGCCAGCAGCCAAGAGTACCTAGCGGGAGGCGAGCAGTACTTC.

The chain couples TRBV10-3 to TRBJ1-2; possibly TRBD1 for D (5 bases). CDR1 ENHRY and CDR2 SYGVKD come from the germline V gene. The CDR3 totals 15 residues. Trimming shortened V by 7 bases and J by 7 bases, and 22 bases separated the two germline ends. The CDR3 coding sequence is TGTGCCATCACTGGACTCGGGGGATTCGGGAGTGGCTACACCTTC. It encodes CAITGLGGFGSGYTF.